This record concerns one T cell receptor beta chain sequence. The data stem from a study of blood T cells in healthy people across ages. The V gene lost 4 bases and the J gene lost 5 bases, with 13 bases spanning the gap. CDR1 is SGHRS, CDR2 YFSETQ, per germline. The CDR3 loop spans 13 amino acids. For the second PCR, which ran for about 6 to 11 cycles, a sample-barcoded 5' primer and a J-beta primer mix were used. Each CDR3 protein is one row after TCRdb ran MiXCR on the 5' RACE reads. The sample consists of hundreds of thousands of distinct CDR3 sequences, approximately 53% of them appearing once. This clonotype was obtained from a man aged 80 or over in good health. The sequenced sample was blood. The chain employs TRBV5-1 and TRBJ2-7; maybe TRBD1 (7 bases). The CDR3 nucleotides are TGCGCCAGCAGCACCCAGGGGGGCAACGAGCAGTACTTC. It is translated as CASSTQGGNEQYF.